The entry that follows covers one T cell receptor (beta chain) sequence. Clones were sequenced by immunoSEQ multiplex PCR, and TCRdb holds only the in-frame ones, with some missing. The sample lists 60,000 or so clones; 70% to 90% were seen once. This sample was taken from a study of control samples from healthy donors and cancer patients. The CDR3 consists of 13 residues. Germline loops: CDR1 LGHNA, CDR2 YSLEER. V lost 2 bases and J 5 bases, leaving 7 bases between the germline ends. The TCR originated in a man aged 50 to 59 in good health. The sequencing sample was made of blood. The chain carries TRBV4-3 and TRBJ1-5, with no clear D. CDR3 coding DNA: TGCGCCAGCAGCCAACAGCGAGATCAGCCCCAGCATTTT. Translated: CASSQQRDQPQHF.